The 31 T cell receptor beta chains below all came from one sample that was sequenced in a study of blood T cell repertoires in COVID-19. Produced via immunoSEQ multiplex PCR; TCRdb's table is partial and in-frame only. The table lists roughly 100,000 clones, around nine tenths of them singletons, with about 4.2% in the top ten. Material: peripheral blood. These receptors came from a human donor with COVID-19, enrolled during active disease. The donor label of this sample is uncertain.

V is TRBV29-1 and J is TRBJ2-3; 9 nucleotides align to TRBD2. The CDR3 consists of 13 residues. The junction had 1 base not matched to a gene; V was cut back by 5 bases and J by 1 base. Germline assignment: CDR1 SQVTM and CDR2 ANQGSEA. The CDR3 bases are TGCAGCGTTCGGACTAGCGGCACAGATACGCAGTATTTT. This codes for CSVRTSGTDTQYF.

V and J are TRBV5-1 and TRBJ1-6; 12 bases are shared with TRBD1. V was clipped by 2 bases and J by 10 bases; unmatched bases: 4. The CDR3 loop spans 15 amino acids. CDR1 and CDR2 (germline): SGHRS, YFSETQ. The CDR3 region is CASSLGTGGKSPLHF. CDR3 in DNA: TGCGCCAGCAGCTTAGGGACAGGGGGCAAATCACCCCTCCACTTT.

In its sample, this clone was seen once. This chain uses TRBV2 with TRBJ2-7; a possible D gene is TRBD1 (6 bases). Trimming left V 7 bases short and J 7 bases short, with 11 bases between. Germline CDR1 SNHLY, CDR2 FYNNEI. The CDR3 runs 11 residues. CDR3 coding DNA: TGTGCCAGCATGAGGGGGTGGGAGCAGTACTTC. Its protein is CASMRGWEQYF.

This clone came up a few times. The CDR3 nucleotides are TGTGCCAGCAGCTTAGCGTGGGGGGACACTGAAGCTTTCTTT. This codes for CASSLAWGDTEAFF. The chain links TRBV7-9 to TRBJ1-1; TRBD1 is a possible D gene (5 bases). The CDR3 is 14 residues long. The V and J ends lost 0 bases and 3 bases respectively, with 8 bases between them. In germline, CDR1 is SEHNR, CDR2 FQNEAQ (reference sequence).

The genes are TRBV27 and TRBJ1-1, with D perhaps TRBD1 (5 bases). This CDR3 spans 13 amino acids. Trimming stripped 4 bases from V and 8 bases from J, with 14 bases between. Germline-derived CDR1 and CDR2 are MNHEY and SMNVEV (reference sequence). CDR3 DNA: TGTGCCAGCAGTTACTCTCGGGGGTACGAAGCTTTCTTT. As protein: CASSYSRGYEAFF.

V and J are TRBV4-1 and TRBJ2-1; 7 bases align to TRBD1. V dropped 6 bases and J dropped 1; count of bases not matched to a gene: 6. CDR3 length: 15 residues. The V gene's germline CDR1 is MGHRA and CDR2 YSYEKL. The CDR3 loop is CASRSPGQSYNEQFF. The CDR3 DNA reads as TGCGCCAGCAGGAGCCCGGGACAGTCCTACAATGAGCAGTTCTTC.

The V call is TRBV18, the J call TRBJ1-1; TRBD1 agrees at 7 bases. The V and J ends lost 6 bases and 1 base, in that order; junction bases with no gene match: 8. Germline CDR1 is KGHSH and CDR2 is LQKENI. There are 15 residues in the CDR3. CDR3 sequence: CASSDRRVENTEAFF. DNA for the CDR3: TGTGCCAGCTCGGACAGGCGGGTGGAGAACACTGAAGCTTTCTTT.

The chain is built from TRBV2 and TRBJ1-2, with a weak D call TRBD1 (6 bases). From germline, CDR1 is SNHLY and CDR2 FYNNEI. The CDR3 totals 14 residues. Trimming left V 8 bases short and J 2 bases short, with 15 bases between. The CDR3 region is CASERGNGNYGYTF. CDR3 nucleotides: TGTGCCAGCGAGAGGGGGAATGGAAACTATGGCTACACCTTC.

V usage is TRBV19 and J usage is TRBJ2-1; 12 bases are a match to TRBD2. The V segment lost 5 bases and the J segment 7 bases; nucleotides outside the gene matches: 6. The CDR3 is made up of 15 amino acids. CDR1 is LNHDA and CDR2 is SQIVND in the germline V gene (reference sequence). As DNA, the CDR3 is TGTGCCAGTAGTCAGACTAGCGGGGGTCATAATGAGCAGTTCTTC. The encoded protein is CASSQTSGGHNEQFF.

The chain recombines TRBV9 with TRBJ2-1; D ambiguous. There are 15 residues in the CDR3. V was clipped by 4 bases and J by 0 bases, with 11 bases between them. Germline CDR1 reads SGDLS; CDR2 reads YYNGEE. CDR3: CASSLRESSYNEQFF. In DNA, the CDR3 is TGTGCCAGCAGCTTGCGTGAGAGCTCCTACAATGAGCAGTTCTTC. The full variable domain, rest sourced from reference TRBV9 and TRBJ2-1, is DSGVTQTPKHLITATGQRVTLRCSPRSGDLSVYWYQQSLDQGLQFLIQYYNGEERAKGNILERFSAQQFPDLHSELNLSSLELGDSALYFCASSLRESSYNEQFFGPGTRLTVL.

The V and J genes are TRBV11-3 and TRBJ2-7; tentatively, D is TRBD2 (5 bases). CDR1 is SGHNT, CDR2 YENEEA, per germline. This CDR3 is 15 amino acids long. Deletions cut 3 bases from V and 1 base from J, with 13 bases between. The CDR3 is CASSFLALGSYEQYF. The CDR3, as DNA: TGTGCCAGCAGCTTTTTAGCGTTGGGTTCCTACGAGCAGTACTTC.

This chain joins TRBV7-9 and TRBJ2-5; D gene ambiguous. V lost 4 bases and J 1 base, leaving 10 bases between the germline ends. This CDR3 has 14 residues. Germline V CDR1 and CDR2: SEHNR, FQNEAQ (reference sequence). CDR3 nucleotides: TGTGCCAGCAGCTCCGCGTATCCCCAAGAGACCCAGTACTTC. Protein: CASSSAYPQETQYF.

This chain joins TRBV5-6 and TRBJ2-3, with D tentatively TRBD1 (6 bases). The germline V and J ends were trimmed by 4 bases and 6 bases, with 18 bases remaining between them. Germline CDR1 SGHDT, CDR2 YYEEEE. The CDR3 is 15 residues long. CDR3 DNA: TGTGCCAGCAGCGGAAACTTTGGACAGCCGGATACGCAGTATTTT. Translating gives CASSGNFGQPDTQYF.

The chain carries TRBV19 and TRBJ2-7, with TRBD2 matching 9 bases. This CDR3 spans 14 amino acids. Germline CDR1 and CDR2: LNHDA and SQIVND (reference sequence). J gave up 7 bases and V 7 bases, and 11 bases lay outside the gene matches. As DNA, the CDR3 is TGTGCCAGTACCAGCGGGGGGCTAGTGGAGGAGCAGTACTTC. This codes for CASTSGGLVEEQYF.

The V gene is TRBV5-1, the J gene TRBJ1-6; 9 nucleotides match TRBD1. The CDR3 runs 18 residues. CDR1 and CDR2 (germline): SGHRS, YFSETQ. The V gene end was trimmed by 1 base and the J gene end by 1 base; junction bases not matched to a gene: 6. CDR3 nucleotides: TGCGCCAGCAGCTTGACAGGGGGCGCGAGGTCCTATAATTCACCCCTCCACTTT. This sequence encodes CASSLTGGARSYNSPLHF.

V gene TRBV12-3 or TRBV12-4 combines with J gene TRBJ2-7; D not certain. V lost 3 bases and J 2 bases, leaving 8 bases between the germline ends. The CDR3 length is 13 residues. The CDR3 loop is CASSLSSAYEQYF. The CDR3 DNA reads TGTGCCAGCAGTTTGTCCAGTGCCTACGAGCAGTACTTC.

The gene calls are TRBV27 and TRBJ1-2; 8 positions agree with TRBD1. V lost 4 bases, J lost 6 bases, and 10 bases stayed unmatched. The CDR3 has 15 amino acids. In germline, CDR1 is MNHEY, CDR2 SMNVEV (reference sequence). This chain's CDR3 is CASSYRQGPRDGYTF. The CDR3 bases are TGTGCCAGCAGTTATAGACAGGGGCCGAGGGATGGCTACACCTTC.

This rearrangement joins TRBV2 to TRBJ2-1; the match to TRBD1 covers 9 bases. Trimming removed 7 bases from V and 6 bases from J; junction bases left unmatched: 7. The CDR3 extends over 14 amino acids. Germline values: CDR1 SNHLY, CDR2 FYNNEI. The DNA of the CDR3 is TGTGCCAGCATCCAGGACAGGGGTGGCAATGAGCAGTTCTTC. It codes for CASIQDRGGNEQFF.

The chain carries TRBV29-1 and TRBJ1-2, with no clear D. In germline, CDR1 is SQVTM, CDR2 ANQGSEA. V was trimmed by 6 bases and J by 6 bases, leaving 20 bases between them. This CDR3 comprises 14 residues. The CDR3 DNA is TGCAGCGTCGAGGTAGGCGACTCTTTTGATGGCTACACCTTC. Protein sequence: CSVEVGDSFDGYTF.

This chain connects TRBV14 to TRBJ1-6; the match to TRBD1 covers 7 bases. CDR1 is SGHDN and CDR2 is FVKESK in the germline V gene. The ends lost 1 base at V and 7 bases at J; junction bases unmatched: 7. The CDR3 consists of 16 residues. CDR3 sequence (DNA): TGTGCCAGCAGCCAAGGGCGATCCAGGGGGAATTCACCCCTCCACTTT. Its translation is CASSQGRSRGNSPLHF.

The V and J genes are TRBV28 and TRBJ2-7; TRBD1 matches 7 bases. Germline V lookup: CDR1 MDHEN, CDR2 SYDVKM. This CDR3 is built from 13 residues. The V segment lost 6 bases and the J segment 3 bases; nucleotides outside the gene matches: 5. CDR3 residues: CASRMTGLYEQYF. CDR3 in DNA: TGTGCCAGCAGAATGACAGGGCTCTACGAGCAGTACTTC.

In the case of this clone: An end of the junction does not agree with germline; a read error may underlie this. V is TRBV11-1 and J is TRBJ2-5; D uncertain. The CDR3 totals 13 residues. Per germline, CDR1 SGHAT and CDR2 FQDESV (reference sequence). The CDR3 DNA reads TGTGCCAGCAGGTTAGGCGTCCGCGAGACCCAGTACTTC. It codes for CASRLGVRETQYF.

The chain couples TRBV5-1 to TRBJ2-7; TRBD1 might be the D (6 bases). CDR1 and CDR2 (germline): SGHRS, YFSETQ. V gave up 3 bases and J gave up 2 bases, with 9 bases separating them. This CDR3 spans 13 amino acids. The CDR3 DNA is TGCGCCAGCAGCTCAGGACAGACCTACGAGCAGTACTTC. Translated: CASSSGQTYEQYF.

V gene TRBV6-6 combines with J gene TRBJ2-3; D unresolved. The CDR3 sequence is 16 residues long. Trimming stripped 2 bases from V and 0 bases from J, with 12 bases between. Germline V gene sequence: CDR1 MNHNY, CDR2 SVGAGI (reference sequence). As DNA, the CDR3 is TGTGCCAGCAGTTACGGCCTCGCGCGGAGCACAGATACGCAGTATTTT. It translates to CASSYGLARSTDTQYF.

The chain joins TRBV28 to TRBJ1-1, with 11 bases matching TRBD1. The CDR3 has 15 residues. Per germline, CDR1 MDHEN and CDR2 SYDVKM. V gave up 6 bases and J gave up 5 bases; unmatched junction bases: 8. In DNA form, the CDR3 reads TGTGCCAGCAGGCCAGCGGACAGGGGGCGGACTGAAGCTTTCTTT. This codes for CASRPADRGRTEAFF.

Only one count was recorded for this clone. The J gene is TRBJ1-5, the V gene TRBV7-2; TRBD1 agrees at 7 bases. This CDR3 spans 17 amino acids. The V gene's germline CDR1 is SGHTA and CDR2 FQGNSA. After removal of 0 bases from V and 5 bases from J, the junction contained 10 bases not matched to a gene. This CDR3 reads CASSLAPVRTGHQPQHF. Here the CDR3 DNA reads TGTGCCAGCAGCTTAGCACCTGTACGGACAGGCCATCAGCCCCAGCATTTT.

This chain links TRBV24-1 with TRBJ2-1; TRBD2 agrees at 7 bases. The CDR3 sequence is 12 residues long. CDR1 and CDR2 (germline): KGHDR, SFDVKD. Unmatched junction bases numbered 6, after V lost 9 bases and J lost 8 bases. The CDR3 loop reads CATGGDHDEQFF. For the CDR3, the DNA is TGTGCCACCGGGGGGGACCACGATGAGCAGTTCTTC.

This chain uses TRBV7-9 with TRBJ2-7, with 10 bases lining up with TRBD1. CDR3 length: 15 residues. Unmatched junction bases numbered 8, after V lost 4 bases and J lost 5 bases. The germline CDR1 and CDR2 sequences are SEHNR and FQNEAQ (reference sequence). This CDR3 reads CASSYYRGTGDEQYF. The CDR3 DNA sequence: TGTGCCAGCAGCTACTATAGGGGGACAGGGGACGAGCAGTACTTC.

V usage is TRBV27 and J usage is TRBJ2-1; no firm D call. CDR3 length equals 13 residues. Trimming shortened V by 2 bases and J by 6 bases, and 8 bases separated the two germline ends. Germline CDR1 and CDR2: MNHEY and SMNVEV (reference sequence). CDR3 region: CASSLRRRNEQFF. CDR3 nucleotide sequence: TGTGCCAGCAGTTTACGGCGGCGCAATGAGCAGTTCTTC.

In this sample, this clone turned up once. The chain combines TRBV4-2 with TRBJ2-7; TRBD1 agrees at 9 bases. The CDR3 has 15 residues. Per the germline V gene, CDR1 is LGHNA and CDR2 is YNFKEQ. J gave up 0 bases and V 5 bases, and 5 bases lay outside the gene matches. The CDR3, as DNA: TGTGCCAGCAGCTTTCCGGGACAGGGCTCCTACGAGCAGTACTTC. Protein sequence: CASSFPGQGSYEQYF.

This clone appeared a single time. DNA for the CDR3: TGTGCCAGTAGTATAAGGCCAGGGGGGATTACTAACTATGGCTACACCTTC. This translates into CASSIRPGGITNYGYTF. The genes are TRBV19 and TRBJ1-2, with 7 bases identical to TRBD1. The germline V gene has CDR1 LNHDA and CDR2 SQIVND (reference sequence). The CDR3 totals 17 residues. J gave up 0 bases and V 2 bases, and 9 bases lay outside the gene matches.